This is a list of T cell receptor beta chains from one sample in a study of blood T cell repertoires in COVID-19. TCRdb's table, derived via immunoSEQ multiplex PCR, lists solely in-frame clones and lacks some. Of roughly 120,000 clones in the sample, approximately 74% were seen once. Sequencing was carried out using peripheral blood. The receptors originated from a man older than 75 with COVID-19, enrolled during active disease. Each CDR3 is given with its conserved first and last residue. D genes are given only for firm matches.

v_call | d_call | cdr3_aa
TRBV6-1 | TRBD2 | CASSDLGAGGHNEQFF
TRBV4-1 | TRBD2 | CASSQEGGFNEQYF
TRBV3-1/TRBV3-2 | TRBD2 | CASTLIAGETQYF
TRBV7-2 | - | CASSQRQFSGNTIYF
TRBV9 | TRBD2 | CASSVAGGRGETQYF
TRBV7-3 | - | CASSLNRNNEQFF
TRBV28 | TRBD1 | CASIGQGFGGSTDTQYF
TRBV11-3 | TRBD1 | CASSTGTGRTDTQYF
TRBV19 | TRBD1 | CASSMGTVWNTEAFF
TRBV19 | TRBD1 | CASSPGGRNQPQHF
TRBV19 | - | CASSGNRGPASNQPQHF
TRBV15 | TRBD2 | CATSVGLAENEQFF
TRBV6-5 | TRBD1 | CASSSSDRVGAFF
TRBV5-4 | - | CASSAIGTSGEKLFF
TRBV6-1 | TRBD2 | CASSELAGGSSSYNEQFF
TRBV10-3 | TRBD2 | CAISGSSGRASGANVLTF
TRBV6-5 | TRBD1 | CASSLGTARDEKLFF
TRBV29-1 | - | CSVVQGTLNTEAFF
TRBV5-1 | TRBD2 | CASSPRGVLGYEQYF
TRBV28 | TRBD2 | CASSSLLAGEADTQYF
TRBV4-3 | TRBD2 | CASSRLSGRTEGEQFF